A single sample gave rise to the 18 T cell receptor beta chains below, sequenced in a study of OX40 agonist ivuxolimab in advanced cancers. Assay used: immunoSEQ multiplex PCR; TCRdb lists only in-frame clones, some missing. The data hold under 65,000 clones, with about nine tenths observed a single time. The input for sequencing was CD4+ or CD8+ T cells sorted from blood, taken in a trial of the OX40 agonist ivuxolimab. These TCRs come from an adult with an advanced solid tumor such as melanoma, head and neck, liver or kidney cancer.

This chain joins TRBV5-1 and TRBJ1-1, with no clear D. Per the germline V gene, CDR1 is SGHRS and CDR2 is YFSETQ. The CDR3 is 13 residues long. The V end was cut by 2 bases, the J end by 0 bases, with 5 bases between. DNA of the CDR3: TGCGCCAGCAGCTTATGGGTGAACACTGAAGCTTTCTTT. It yields the protein CASSLWVNTEAFF.

V usage is TRBV7-2 and J usage is TRBJ2-3; 8 nucleotides align to TRBD2. V shed 2 bases and J 4 bases; nucleotides not matched to a gene: 8. The V gene's germline CDR1 is SGHTA and CDR2 FQGNSA. This CDR3 has 16 residues. CDR3 residues: CASSLLTGGPSDTQYF. The CDR3 DNA reads as TGTGCCAGCAGCTTATTAACGGGGGGGCCATCAGATACGCAGTATTTT.

The chain carries TRBV19 and TRBJ1-5; unclear D gene. CDR3 size: 14 residues. Trimming stripped 7 bases from V and 0 bases from J, with 10 bases between. CDR1 LNHDA and CDR2 SQIVND come from the germline V gene (reference sequence). The CDR3: CASTTDLSNQPQHF. The CDR3 nucleotides read TGTGCCAGTACCACCGACCTTAGCAATCAGCCCCAGCATTTT.

This chain connects TRBV6-4 to TRBJ2-3, with D perhaps assigned TRBD1 or TRBD2 (5 bases each). Between the trimmed V and J ends, which lost 3 bases and 4 bases, there was a span of 11 bases. Germline CDR1 and CDR2: MRHNA and SNTAGT. The CDR3 runs 14 residues. CDR3 amino acids: CASSDGGAADTQYF. DNA for the CDR3: TGTGCCAGCAGTGATGGGGGAGCCGCAGATACGCAGTATTTT.

This chain links TRBV27 with TRBJ1-4, with TRBD1 matching 9 bases. The CDR3 consists of 14 residues. Trimming removed 4 bases from V and 4 bases from J; junction bases left unmatched: 1. CDR1 and CDR2 (germline): MNHEY, SMNVEV (reference sequence). In nucleotides, the CDR3 is TGTGCCAGCAGTTCGACAGGGGGTAATGAAAAACTGTTTTTT. It translates to CASSSTGGNEKLFF.

The chain joins TRBV6-6 to TRBJ2-5; 9 bases map to TRBD1. V was pared by 5 bases and J by 5 bases, with 9 bases of the junction left unmatched. CDR1 is MNHNY and CDR2 is SVGAGI in the germline V gene (reference sequence). The CDR3 contains 15 residues. The CDR3 DNA reads TGTGCCAGCAGTGAGTGGACAGGGGAAGGGGAGACCCAGTACTTC. Protein sequence: CASSEWTGEGETQYF.

The CDR3 here is CAISESTGQGNTEAFF. CDR3 nucleotide sequence: TGTGCCATCAGTGAGTCCACGGGACAGGGGAACACTGAAGCTTTCTTT. V is TRBV10-3 and J is TRBJ1-1, with 9 positions matching TRBD1. V shed 0 bases, J shed 1 base, and the junction held 3 bases outside the gene matches. The germline V gene has CDR1 ENHRY and CDR2 SYGVKD. CDR3 length: 16 residues.

As DNA, the CDR3 is TGTGCCAGCAGCTTCGGGGGGGAGGGGGAGACCCAGTACTTC. Translating it yields CASSFGGEGETQYF. This chain uses TRBV27 with TRBJ2-5, with 8 bases matching TRBD2. CDR1 and CDR2 (germline): MNHEY, SMNVEV (reference sequence). The CDR3 is 14 amino acids. V trimming: 6 bases; J trimming: 5 bases; junction bases outside the gene matches: 8.

This chain links TRBV19 with TRBJ2-1, with TRBD2 as a possible D gene (6 bases). Germline CDR1 is LNHDA and CDR2 is SQIVND (reference sequence). V was clipped by 1 base and J by 9 bases, with 16 bases between them. The CDR3 runs to 15 residues. The CDR3 DNA is TGTGCCAGTAGTATAGCGGGGGTGCTTACAAGTGAGCAGTTCTTC. This encodes CASSIAGVLTSEQFF.

The chain recombines TRBV7-9 with TRBJ1-1, with D possibly TRBD1 on 5 matching bases. The germline V and J ends were trimmed by 6 bases and 3 bases, with 14 bases remaining between them. CDR3 length: 14 residues. CDR1 is SEHNR and CDR2 is FQNEAQ in the germline V gene (reference sequence). This chain's CDR3 is CASSPEQVYTEAFF. Here the CDR3 DNA reads TGTGCCAGCAGTCCAGAACAGGTATACACTGAAGCTTTCTTT.

This clone appeared a single time. The chain employs TRBV2 and TRBJ2-1; D gene ambiguous. V was clipped by 5 bases and J by 6 bases, with 5 bases between them. This CDR3 has 11 amino acids. Germline assignment: CDR1 SNHLY and CDR2 FYNNEI. CDR3 amino acids: CASSSGNEQFF. DNA for the CDR3: TGTGCCAGCAGTTCTGGCAATGAGCAGTTCTTC.

V is TRBV27 and J is TRBJ2-3, with 8 bases lining up with TRBD2. In germline, CDR1 is MNHEY, CDR2 SMNVEV (reference sequence). Trimming at V came to 4 bases and at J to 7 bases, leaving 13 bases not matched to a gene. The CDR3 is 16 amino acids. The CDR3 sequence is CASSSPPTSEVNTQYF. CDR3 DNA: TGTGCCAGCAGTTCACCCCCGACTAGCGAGGTTAATACGCAGTATTTT.

This sequence joins TRBV7-2 and TRBJ2-1, with D possibly matching TRBD2 (5 bases). The CDR3 runs to 14 residues. Germline-derived CDR1 and CDR2 are SGHTA and FQGNSA. The V gene lost 6 bases and the J gene lost 3 bases, with 12 bases spanning the gap. The CDR3 region is CASSSLAFYNEQFF. For the CDR3, the DNA is TGTGCCAGCAGTAGCTTAGCGTTCTACAATGAGCAGTTCTTC. Full variable domain (missing parts from reference TRBV7-2 and TRBJ2-1): GAGVSQSPSNKVTEKGKDVELRCDPISGHTALYWYRQSLGQGLEFLIYFQGNSAPDKSGLPSDRFSAERTGGSVSTLTIQRTQQEDSAVYLCASSSLAFYNEQFFGPGTRLTVL.

V is TRBV7-8 and J is TRBJ2-1; D may be TRBD1 (5 bases). Trimming cost V 5 bases and J 0 bases, with 14 bases left between them. The V gene's germline CDR1 is SGHVS and CDR2 FQNEAQ. The CDR3 contains 16 residues. The CDR3 bases are TGTGCCAGCAGCCCCGAGGACATTACCTCCTACAATGAGCAGTTCTTC. It is translated as CASSPEDITSYNEQFF.

The chain links TRBV27 to TRBJ2-5; TRBD2 aligns across 8 bases. The length of the CDR3 is 14 residues. After removal of 2 bases from V and 5 bases from J, the junction contained 4 bases not matched to a gene. Germline V gene sequence: CDR1 MNHEY, CDR2 SMNVEV (reference sequence). CDR3 amino acids: CASSLALAAETQYF. In DNA form, the CDR3 reads TGTGCCAGCAGTTTAGCACTAGCGGCGGAGACCCAGTACTTC.

This chain joins TRBV5-1 and TRBJ2-5; the match to TRBD2 covers 7 bases. The CDR3 is 15 residues long. J was trimmed by 5 bases and V by 2 bases; bases with no gene match: 9. Germline V gene data show CDR1 as SGHRS and CDR2 as YFSETQ. CDR3 DNA: TGCGCCAGCAGCTTAGGTGGGGGAGGGCTTGAGACCCAGTACTTC. Its protein is CASSLGGGGLETQYF.

The J gene is TRBJ1-2, the V gene TRBV9; TRBD1 matches 8 bases. The CDR3 contains 15 residues. Trimming at V came to 4 bases and at J to 1 base, leaving 6 bases not matched to a gene. Germline CDR1 is SGDLS and CDR2 is YYNGEE. This CDR3 is CASSPPGGRNYGYTF. CDR3 sequence (DNA): TGTGCCAGCAGCCCCCCAGGGGGCCGTAACTATGGCTACACCTTC.

The rearrangement joins TRBV27 to TRBJ2-7; maybe TRBD1 (6 bases). The CDR3 spans 14 residues. Germline CDR1 is MNHEY and CDR2 is SMNVEV (reference sequence). Trimming stripped 3 bases from V and 2 bases from J, with 11 bases between. The DNA for the CDR3 is TGTGCCAGCAGTTTCGCCACAGGGACCTACGAGCAGTACTTC. Translated: CASSFATGTYEQYF.